This T cell receptor (beta chain) was observed in a study of CD8+CD57+ T cells in acquired aplastic anemia. About the study: The study obtained an average of around 3.4 ug of DNA from sorted CD4+ and CD8+ cells.

Points from the study as a whole: Both patients and controls carried the same twenty-nine CD8+ CDR3 sequences.

This CDR3 is built from 13 residues. Germline V lookup: CDR1 SGHTA, CDR2 FQGTGA. Trimming removed 3 bases at V and 1 base at J, with 6 bases between. About this clonotype itself: The antigen remains unidentified.

The sequenced patients had an expansion of CD8+CD57+ cells seen by flow cytometry. Both TCR beta VDJ combination and CDR3 sequence profiling were carried out. Genomic DNA was the template for this profiling. A single record per CDR3 protein comes from TCRdb applying MiXCR to the reads. The table shows about 160,000 distinct CDR3 sequences, with about two thirds occurring only once. The rearrangement uses TRBV7-3 and TRBJ1-1; D unresolved. The sample comprised sorted CD4+, CD8+, or CD8+CD57+ T cells (not recorded which) from PBMCs. This receptor was obtained from a human donor with aplastic anemia. CDR3 residues: CASSFNRNTEAFF. CDR3 nucleotides: TGTGCCAGCAGCTTTAACAGGAACACTGAAGCTTTCTTT.